Each of the 23 T cell receptor beta chains below was sequenced from the same sample in a study of beta chain features in type 1 diabetes. Study-level points and caveats: Moderately but significantly shorter TCRB CDR3s were found in Type 1 diabetes patients in all four CD4+ subsets.

Every bit of the isolated RNA underwent reverse transcription, so sequencing read expressed TCRB transcripts. Assay: immunoSEQ multiplex PCR; the TCRdb copy retains only in-frame clones and omits some. The sample has about 160,000 clones, approximately 10% seen once. Their antigens remain unidentified. Input material: central memory CD4+ T cells from blood. The receptors stem from a woman in her twenties or thirties with type 1 diabetes.

This clone was seen only a few times. J is TRBJ1-1 and V is TRBV7-3; 9 positions agree with TRBD1. The CDR3 consists of 13 residues. CDR1 is SGHTA, CDR2 FQGTGA, per germline. The V gene end was trimmed by 6 bases and the J gene end by 3 bases; junction bases not matched to a gene: 2. The CDR3 protein is CASSRDRDTEAFF. The CDR3, as DNA: TGTGCCAGCAGTCGGGACAGGGACACTGAAGCTTTCTTT.

The rearrangement uses TRBV7-2 and TRBJ1-1; D call uncertain. The germline V gene encodes CDR1 SGHTA and CDR2 FQGNSA. V was shortened by 5 bases and J by 2 bases, with 12 bases between the two germline ends. This CDR3 has 14 amino acids. This CDR3 is CASSHTGANTEAFF. For the CDR3, the DNA is TGTGCCAGCAGCCATACGGGTGCAAACACTGAAGCTTTCTTT.

This chain uses TRBV30 with TRBJ2-2, with 11 bases matching TRBD2. This CDR3 comprises 15 residues. Looked up from germline, CDR1 is GTSNPN and CDR2 is SVGIG (reference sequence). With V trimmed by 1 base and J by 5 bases, 3 bases remained unmatched. This CDR3 reads CAWSALAGGTGELFF. CDR3 sequence (DNA): TGTGCCTGGAGTGCCCTAGCGGGAGGAACCGGGGAGCTGTTTTTT.

This chain joins TRBV4-1 and TRBJ2-7; 7 bases align to TRBD1. Trimming at V came to 4 bases and at J to 2 bases, leaving 8 bases not matched to a gene. Germline CDR1 MGHRA, CDR2 YSYEKL. The length of the CDR3 is 15 residues. The DNA of the CDR3 is TGCGCCAGCAGCCGCTTCGGGACAGCGACCTACGAGCAGTACTTC. It codes for CASSRFGTATYEQYF.

The chain joins TRBV28 to TRBJ1-1; no reliable D call. V lost 9 bases and J lost 4, with 9 bases in between. The germline V gene has CDR1 MDHEN and CDR2 SYDVKM. The CDR3 covers 11 residues. CDR3 in DNA: TGTGCCAGTGCGCCGGGCACTGAAGCTTTCTTT. Protein sequence: CASAPGTEAFF.

At least ten counts were recorded for this clone. CDR3 sequence reads: CASSVQGRYGYTF. The CDR3 nucleotides read TGTGCCAGCAGCGTACAGGGGAGATATGGCTACACCTTC. V gene TRBV5-4 combines with J gene TRBJ1-2, with 7 positions matching TRBD1. This CDR3 has 13 residues. The germline CDR1 and CDR2 sequences are SGHNT and YYREEE (reference sequence). V was clipped by 4 bases and J by 5 bases; unmatched bases: 5.

This sequence joins TRBV15 and TRBJ2-3; no firm D call. The length of the CDR3 is 12 residues. Germline V gene lookup returns CDR1 LNHNV and CDR2 YYDKDF (reference sequence). The V and J ends lost 0 bases and 5 bases respectively, with 3 bases between them. The CDR3 DNA reads TGTGCCACCAGCAGAGATAAAGATACGCAGTATTTT. This translates into CATSRDKDTQYF.

The chain employs TRBV18 and TRBJ2-3, with 9 positions matching TRBD2. This CDR3 has 14 amino acids. Losses at the gene ends were 2 bases for V and 12 bases for J; bases not matched to a gene: 9. Per the germline V gene, CDR1 is KGHSH and CDR2 is LQKENI. CDR3 nucleotide sequence: TGTGCCAGCTCACCAAGGCGGGAGGGCCCTCTTCAGTATTTT. This codes for CASSPRREGPLQYF.

Only a few counts were recorded for this clone. The genes are TRBV5-1 and TRBJ2-3; D might be TRBD2 (6 bases). Trimming pared 4 bases from V and 6 bases from J, leaving 18 bases between. This CDR3 has 15 residues. The germline V gene has CDR1 SGHRS and CDR2 YFSETQ. The CDR3, as DNA: TGCGCCAGCAGCCCGACGACTAGTTTCGGGGATACGCAGTATTTT. It codes for CASSPTTSFGDTQYF.

A note on this clone: Germline and junction disagree at one end, which may indicate a read error. CDR3 sequence reads: CASSLTAAESTEAFF. In nucleotides, the CDR3 is TGTGCTAGCAGCTTAACCGCGGCGGAAAGCACTGAAGCTTTCTTT. The J gene is TRBJ1-1, the V gene TRBV7-7; D gene unclear. Germline V gene data show CDR1 as SSHAT and CDR2 as FNYEAQ (reference sequence). The CDR3 covers 15 residues.

This clone was recorded a few times. The CDR3 spells CAIKRTGEGDGYTF. The CDR3 DNA follows: TGTGCCATCAAGAGGACAGGGGAGGGAGATGGCTACACCTTC. The chain has TRBV10-3 and TRBJ1-2, with TRBD1 matching 9 bases. Germline assignment: CDR1 ENHRY and CDR2 SYGVKD. This CDR3 has 14 residues. V shed 7 bases and J 6 bases; nucleotides not matched to a gene: 9.

V and J are TRBV11-2 and TRBJ2-1; 9 bases map to TRBD1. After removal of 6 bases from V and 3 bases from J, the junction contained 12 bases not matched to a gene. CDR3 size: 17 residues. The germline V gene encodes CDR1 SGHAT and CDR2 FQNNGV. The CDR3 reads CASRGLQGAGVYNEQFF. As DNA, the CDR3 is TGTGCCAGCAGAGGACTACAGGGGGCGGGGGTCTACAATGAGCAGTTCTTC. The full variable domain, rest sourced from reference TRBV11-2 and TRBJ2-1, is EAGVAQSPRYKIIEKRQSVAFWCNPISGHATLYWYQQILGQGPKLLIQFQNNGVVDDSQLPKDRFSAERLKGVDSTLKIQPAKLEDSAVYLCASRGLQGAGVYNEQFFGPGTRLTVL.

The chain is built from TRBV6-5 and TRBJ2-7; D may be TRBD1 (6 bases). Trimming left V 5 bases short and J 1 base short, with 15 bases between. In germline, CDR1 is MNHEY, CDR2 SVGAGI. The CDR3 totals 15 residues. As DNA, the CDR3 is TGTGCCAGCAGTCGAGAGTACAGGGCATCCTACGAGCAGTACTTC. Protein: CASSREYRASYEQYF.

This clone has just a few counts. V gene TRBV5-1 combines with J gene TRBJ1-4; D possibly corresponds to TRBD1 (6 bases). Germline V gene sequence: CDR1 SGHRS, CDR2 YFSETQ. This CDR3 region has 14 residues. V lost 4 bases, J lost 8 bases, and 15 bases lay in between. The CDR3 loop is CASSPTGQAEKLFF. In nucleotides, the CDR3 is TGCGCCAGCAGCCCAACAGGGCAGGCCGAAAAACTGTTTTTT.

J is TRBJ1-3 and V is TRBV29-1; 7 nucleotides line up with TRBD1. There are 14 residues in the CDR3. V lost 7 bases to trimming and J lost 2 bases; unmatched junction nucleotides: 8. Germline values: CDR1 SQVTM, CDR2 ANQGSEA. DNA of the CDR3: TGCAGCGCCCTAGGGACAGACACTGGAAACACCATATATTTT. Amino acids: CSALGTDTGNTIYF.

Here the CDR3 DNA reads TGTGCCACCAGCAACCCGGACAGGGCCGATGAGGAGACCCAGTACTTC. Translated: CATSNPDRADEETQYF. V gene TRBV15 combines with J gene TRBJ2-5; TRBD1 agrees at 8 bases. V was pared by 4 bases and J by 5 bases, with 12 bases of the junction left unmatched. CDR3 size: 16 residues. Germline V gives CDR1 LNHNV, CDR2 YYDKDF (reference sequence).

This clone was observed a few times. The chain joins TRBV30 to TRBJ2-5; tentative D call: TRBD2 (5 bases). The V and J ends lost 2 bases and 9 bases respectively, with 19 bases between them. This CDR3 spans 14 amino acids. CDR1 is GTSNPN, CDR2 SVGIG, per germline (reference sequence). CDR3 coding DNA: TGTGCCTGGAGTCGTGGGAACTTGCGGGCATCCCAGTACTTC. Amino acid sequence: CAWSRGNLRASQYF.

The chain joins TRBV7-3 to TRBJ2-5, with TRBD1 as a possible D gene (5 bases). V was shortened by 2 bases and J by 5 bases, with 15 bases between the two germline ends. This CDR3 comprises 15 residues. The germline V gene has CDR1 SGHTA and CDR2 FQGTGA. CDR3 DNA sequence: TGTGCCAGCAGCTTAGGCACAGGCCGACAGGAGACCCAGTACTTC. This codes for CASSLGTGRQETQYF.

The rearrangement links TRBV6-5 to TRBJ2-7; TRBD2 might be the D (7 bases). Germline lookup yields CDR1 MNHEY and CDR2 SVGAGI. Trimming removed 6 bases at V and 0 bases at J, with 15 bases between. This CDR3 region has 15 residues. The CDR3 bases are TGTGCCAGCAGCGGGGGGCGGACTTACTCCTACGAGCAGTACTTC. Translated: CASSGGRTYSYEQYF.

This clone showed up just a few times. The CDR3: CASRTTSGRGAGELFF. The DNA of the CDR3 is TGTGCCAGCAGGACGACTAGCGGGAGAGGGGCCGGGGAGCTGTTTTTT. The genes are TRBV28 and TRBJ2-2, with TRBD2 identical over 12 bases. The ends lost 6 bases at V and 6 bases at J; junction bases unmatched: 8. The germline V gene encodes CDR1 MDHEN and CDR2 SYDVKM. The CDR3 covers 16 residues.

Concerning this clone: Other nucleotide sequences in the sample specify the same CDR3. This chain connects TRBV7-6 to TRBJ2-5; D unclear. The V gene lost 1 base and the J gene lost 1 base, with 4 bases spanning the gap. Germline assignment: CDR1 SGHVS and CDR2 FNYEAQ. The CDR3 sequence is 13 residues long. The CDR3 region is CASSLGLQETQYF. CDR3 DNA sequence: TGTGCCAGCAGCTTAGGGCTCCAAGAGACCCAGTACTTC.

This clone was seen a few times. The gene calls are TRBV5-4 and TRBJ2-1; TRBD2 agrees at 13 bases. V lost 4 bases, J lost 8 bases, and 6 bases stayed unmatched. There are 15 residues in the CDR3. Germline CDR1 SGHNT, CDR2 YYREEE (reference sequence). CDR3 coding DNA: TGTGCCAGCAGCCCTTGGACTAGCGGGAGCTATGAGCAGTTCTTC. It encodes CASSPWTSGSYEQFF.

This clone has just a few counts. In nucleotides, the CDR3 is TGCAGTGCATCTAGCTACGGGGAGCTGTTTTTT. This sequence encodes CSASSYGELFF. The chain is built from TRBV20-1 and TRBJ2-2; D perhaps matches TRBD2 (5 bases). Per germline, CDR1 DFQATT and CDR2 SNEGSKA (reference sequence). The CDR3 covers 11 residues. V was pared by 6 bases and J by 7 bases, with 9 bases between.